Presented here are 19 T cell receptor beta chains from one specimen sequenced in a study of coeliac disease. Clones were sequenced by immunoSEQ multiplex PCR, and TCRdb holds only the in-frame ones, with some missing. The sample lists 1,200 or so clones; roughly two thirds were seen once. Sequenced: lamina propria lymphocytes from the gut. These receptors all stem from a woman in her thirties or forties with celiac disease on a gluten-free diet, and with hypertension.

This clone was counted a few times. A read error likely explains this, since a far larger clone differs by one base. The J gene is TRBJ2-5, the V gene TRBV4-1; no firm D call. The V end was cut by 4 bases, the J end by 6 bases, with 12 bases between. The CDR3 totals 13 residues. The germline V gene has CDR1 MGHRA and CDR2 YSYEKL. The CDR3 coding sequence is TGCGCCAGCAGCCCCGCACTGCTAAAGACCCAGTACTTC. This sequence encodes CASSPALLKTQYF.

This clone was counted once. A much larger clone lies a single base off, so this may be a read error. Other DNA sequences within the sample encode an identical CDR3. This chain uses TRBV5-4 with TRBJ1-2; D is unclear. The germline V and J ends were trimmed by 1 base and 9 bases, with 13 bases remaining between them. Germline CDR1 reads SGHNT; CDR2 reads YYREEE (reference sequence). The CDR3 covers 13 residues. The CDR3 sequence is CASSLKPNYRYTF. The CDR3 bases are TGTGCCAGCAGCTTGAAACCAAACTACCGCTACACCTTC.

The V call is TRBV7-6, the J call TRBJ2-3, with a weak D call TRBD1 (6 bases). CDR1 and CDR2 from the germline V gene are SGHVS and FNYEAQ. Trimming pared 2 bases from V and 7 bases from J, leaving 7 bases between. This CDR3 contains 12 residues. The CDR3 reads CASSLWGHTQYF. The CDR3 bases are TGTGCCAGCAGCTTATGGGGGCATACGCAGTATTTT. Filled out from reference TRBV7-6 and TRBJ2-3, the complete variable domain reads GAGVSQSPRYKVTKRGQDVALRCDPISGHVSLYWYRQALGQGPEFLTYFNYEAQQDKSGLPNDRFSAERPEGSISTLTIQRTEQRDSAMYRCASSLWGHTQYFGPGTRLTVL.

The chain links TRBV2 to TRBJ1-2; no clear D gene. The CDR3 spans 17 residues. Trimming cost V 5 bases and J 5 bases, with 24 bases left between them. Germline V CDR1 and CDR2: SNHLY, FYNNEI. In DNA, the CDR3 is TGTGCCAGCAGTTATAATGTTCGCAGAATCAGGAAGTATGGCTACACCTTC. Translated: CASSYNVRRIRKYGYTF.

This clone was counted between two and nine times. The chain employs TRBV18 and TRBJ1-2, with a weak D call TRBD1 (5 bases). The CDR3 runs to 13 residues. Germline V gene lookup returns CDR1 KGHSH and CDR2 LQKENI. Between the trimmed V and J ends, which lost 3 bases and 5 bases, there was a span of 10 bases. The DNA of the CDR3 is TGTGCCAGCTCACCTGGGACTGAGTATGGCTACACCTTC. Amino acids: CASSPGTEYGYTF.

The chain uses TRBV19 and TRBJ1-1; 9 bases agree with TRBD1. V shed 5 bases and J 5 bases; nucleotides not matched to a gene: 3. Germline V gene lookup returns CDR1 LNHDA and CDR2 SQIVND (reference sequence). The CDR3 totals 13 residues. The CDR3 protein is CASSDRGRTEAFF. Here the CDR3 DNA reads TGTGCCAGTAGTGACAGGGGGAGAACTGAAGCTTTCTTT.

As concerns this clone: In the same sample, other DNA sequences code for this CDR3. CDR3 sequence reads: CASDRGNTGELFF. Written as DNA, the CDR3 is TGTGCCAGCGACAGGGGGAACACCGGGGAGCTGTTTTTT. The chain couples TRBV6-1 to TRBJ2-2; 8 bases fit TRBD1. The V gene end was trimmed by 8 bases and the J gene end by 1 base; junction bases not matched to a gene: 0. CDR3 length: 13 residues. The germline V gene encodes CDR1 MNHNS and CDR2 SASEGT.

The V gene is TRBV7-8, the J gene TRBJ2-3, with TRBD2 as a possible D gene (5 bases). Trimming stripped 2 bases from V and 11 bases from J, with 14 bases between. Germline CDR1 is SGHVS and CDR2 is FQNEAQ. This CDR3 has 13 residues. CDR3 protein: CASSLPPLDRQYF. The CDR3 DNA reads TGTGCCAGCAGCTTACCCCCACTAGATCGGCAGTATTTT.

The J gene is TRBJ2-5, the V gene TRBV5-8, with TRBD2 matching 13 bases. Germline-derived CDR1 and CDR2 are SGHTS and YDEGEE. The CDR3 spans 16 residues. The V segment lost 0 bases and the J segment 3 bases; nucleotides outside the gene matches: 2. DNA of the CDR3: TGTGCCAGCAGCTTGGACACTAGCGGGGGGGAAGAGACCCAGTACTTC. Amino acids: CASSLDTSGGEETQYF.

In this sample, this clone turned up once. CDR3 in amino acids: CSVKIAGGSGNTIYF. CDR3 bases: TGCAGCGTTAAGATTGCAGGGGGCTCTGGAAACACCATATATTTT. The chain employs TRBV29-1 and TRBJ1-3; 7 bases are a match to TRBD1. V dropped 5 bases and J dropped 0; count of bases not matched to a gene: 7. CDR3 length equals 15 residues. CDR1 and CDR2 (germline): SQVTM, ANQGSEA.

V is TRBV5-6 and J is TRBJ1-1, with D perhaps TRBD1 (6 bases). Germline V CDR1 and CDR2: SGHDT, YYEEEE. V was clipped by 4 bases and J by 6 bases, with 10 bases between them. CDR3 length: 12 residues. The CDR3 here is CASSGGWSEAFF. The CDR3 nucleotides are TGTGCCAGCAGCGGGGGCTGGTCTGAAGCTTTCTTT.

The chain is built from TRBV27 and TRBJ1-4; 11 positions agree with TRBD1. From germline, CDR1 is MNHEY and CDR2 SMNVEV (reference sequence). This CDR3 contains 13 residues. V dropped 8 bases and J dropped 6; count of bases not matched to a gene: 2. For the CDR3, the DNA is TGTGCCAGCGGGACAGGGGGTCATGAAAAACTGTTTTTT. It specifies CASGTGGHEKLFF.

The gene calls are TRBV14 and TRBJ2-7; D is perhaps TRBD2 (6 bases). This CDR3 contains 15 residues. The V end lost 2 bases, the J end lost 3 bases, and 14 bases lay between the germline ends. From germline, CDR1 is SGHDN and CDR2 FVKESK. CDR3 amino acids: CASSQFNGLFYEQYF. The CDR3 DNA is TGTGCCAGCAGCCAATTTAATGGACTATTCTACGAGCAGTACTTC.

The chain joins TRBV30 to TRBJ2-1, with TRBD1 as a possible D gene (6 bases). This CDR3 is 14 amino acids long. In germline, CDR1 is GTSNPN, CDR2 SVGIG (reference sequence). V lost 4 bases and J 4 bases, leaving 14 bases between the germline ends. The CDR3 region has the DNA TGTGCCTGGACCCAGGGGCAGGGGTACAATGAGCAGTTCTTC. It translates to CAWTQGQGYNEQFF.

In its sample, this clone ranks as hyperexpanded. Within the sample, other DNA sequences also encode this same CDR3. In DNA, the CDR3 is TGTGCCAGCAGCTTAGGGGGACTCGATAAGGGGGCGACCCAGTACTTC. Its protein product is CASSLGGLDKGATQYF. The chain uses TRBV7-9 and TRBJ2-5; a possible D gene is TRBD1 (7 bases). There are 16 residues in the CDR3. The germline V gene has CDR1 SEHNR and CDR2 FQNEAQ (reference sequence). The V and J ends lost 1 base and 7 bases respectively, with 19 bases between them.

The J gene is TRBJ2-6, the V gene TRBV18; 11 positions agree with TRBD1. The CDR3 length is 18 residues. V shed 3 bases and J 3 bases; nucleotides not matched to a gene: 7. Looked up from germline, CDR1 is KGHSH and CDR2 is LQKENI. The CDR3 nucleotides read TGTGCCAGCTCACCTAGGACAGGGGGCACTGGTGGGGCCAACGTCCTGACTTTC. Residues: CASSPRTGGTGGANVLTF.

J is TRBJ1-2 and V is TRBV7-2; 9 bases are shared with TRBD1. The CDR3 runs to 16 residues. Germline assignment: CDR1 SGHTA and CDR2 FQGNSA. V dropped 4 bases and J dropped 8; count of bases not matched to a gene: 14. The CDR3 DNA follows: TGTGCCAGCAGCTATACCGGGACAGGGACGGGACAGGGCTACACCTTC. Its translation is CASSYTGTGTGQGYTF.

Here the CDR3 DNA reads TGCGCCAGCAGCCCATCTCCGCGCGGGGGGGTTTACAATGAGCAGTTCTTC. Translation: CASSPSPRGGVYNEQFF. The gene calls are TRBV4-1 and TRBJ2-1; 9 nucleotides align to TRBD2. This CDR3 comprises 17 residues. V gave up 4 bases and J gave up 4 bases; unmatched junction bases: 11. Germline CDR1 and CDR2: MGHRA and YSYEKL.

V usage is TRBV5-1 and J usage is TRBJ2-2; 9 bases map to TRBD2. The CDR3 runs 16 residues. The germline V gene has CDR1 SGHRS and CDR2 YFSETQ. V was pared by 9 bases and J by 5 bases, with 14 bases of the junction left unmatched. The CDR3: CATRDIAGDRTGELFF. DNA for the CDR3: TGCGCCACAAGAGACATAGCGGGAGATAGAACCGGGGAGCTGTTTTTT.